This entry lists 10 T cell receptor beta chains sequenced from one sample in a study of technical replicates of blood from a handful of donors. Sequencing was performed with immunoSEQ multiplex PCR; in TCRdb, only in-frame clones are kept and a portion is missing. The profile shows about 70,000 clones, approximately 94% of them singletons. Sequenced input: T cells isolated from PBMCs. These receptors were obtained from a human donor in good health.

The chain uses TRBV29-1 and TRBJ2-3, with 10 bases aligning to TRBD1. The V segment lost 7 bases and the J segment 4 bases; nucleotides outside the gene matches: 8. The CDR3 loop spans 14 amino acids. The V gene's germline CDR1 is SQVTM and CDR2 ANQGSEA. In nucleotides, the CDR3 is TGCAGCGCCACATGGACAGGGGGGGCAGATACGCAGTATTTT. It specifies CSATWTGGADTQYF.

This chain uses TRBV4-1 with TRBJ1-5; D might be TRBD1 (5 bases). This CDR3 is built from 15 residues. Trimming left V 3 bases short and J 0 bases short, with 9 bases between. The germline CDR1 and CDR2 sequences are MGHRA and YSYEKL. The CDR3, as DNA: TGCGCCAGCAGCCAGAAAGGGGATAGCAATCAGCCCCAGCATTTT. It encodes CASSQKGDSNQPQHF.

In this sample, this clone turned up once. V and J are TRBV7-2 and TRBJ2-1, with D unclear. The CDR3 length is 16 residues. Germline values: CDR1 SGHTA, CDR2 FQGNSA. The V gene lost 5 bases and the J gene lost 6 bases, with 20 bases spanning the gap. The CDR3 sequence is CASSIEEVSRSNEQFF. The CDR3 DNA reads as TGTGCCAGCAGCATAGAAGAAGTATCTAGGAGCAATGAGCAGTTCTTC.

In DNA, the CDR3 is TGTGCCAGCAGCCCAAGCGGGGCCTCATTCACAGATACGCAGTATTTT. This codes for CASSPSGASFTDTQYF. This chain joins TRBV11-1 and TRBJ2-3, with TRBD2 matching 7 bases. The CDR3 length is 16 residues. Germline trimming cut 5 bases from V and 2 bases from J; bases unmatched to any gene: 10. Germline V CDR1 and CDR2: SGHAT, FQDESV (reference sequence). Filled out from reference TRBV11-1 and TRBJ2-3, the complete variable domain reads EAEVAQSPRYKITEKSQAVAFWCDPISGHATLYWYRQILGQGPELLVQFQDESVVDDSQLPKDRFSAERLKGVDSTLKIQPAELGDSAMYLCASSPSGASFTDTQYFGPGTRLTVL.

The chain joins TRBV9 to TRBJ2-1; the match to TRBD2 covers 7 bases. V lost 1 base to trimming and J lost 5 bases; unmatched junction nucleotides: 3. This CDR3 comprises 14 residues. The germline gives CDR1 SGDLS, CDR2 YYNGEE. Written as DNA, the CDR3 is TGTGCCAGCAGCGTATTCGGGGGGAACAATGAGCAGTTCTTC. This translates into CASSVFGGNNEQFF.

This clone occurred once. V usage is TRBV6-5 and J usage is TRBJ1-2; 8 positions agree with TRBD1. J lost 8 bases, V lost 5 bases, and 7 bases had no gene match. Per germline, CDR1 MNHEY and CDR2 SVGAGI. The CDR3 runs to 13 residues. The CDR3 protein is CASSRTGGHGYTF. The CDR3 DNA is TGTGCCAGCAGTAGAACAGGGGGACACGGCTACACCTTC.

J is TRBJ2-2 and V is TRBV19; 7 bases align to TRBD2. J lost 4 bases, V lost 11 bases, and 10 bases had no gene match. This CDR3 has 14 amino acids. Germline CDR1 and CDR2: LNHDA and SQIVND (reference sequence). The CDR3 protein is CAARGSHVTGELFF. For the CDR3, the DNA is TGTGCCGCACGCGGGAGTCATGTCACCGGGGAGCTGTTTTTT.

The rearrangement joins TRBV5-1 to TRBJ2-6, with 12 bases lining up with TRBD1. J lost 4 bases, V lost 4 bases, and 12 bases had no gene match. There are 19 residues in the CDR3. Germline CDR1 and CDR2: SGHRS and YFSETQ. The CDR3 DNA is TGCGCCAGCAGCCTAATACCGGGACAGGGGGCCTCGGGGGCCAACGTCCTGACTTTC. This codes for CASSLIPGQGASGANVLTF. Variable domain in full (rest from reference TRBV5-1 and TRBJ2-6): KAGVTQTPRYLIKTRGQQVTLSCSPISGHRSVSWYQQTPGQGLQFLFEYFSETQRNKGNFPGRFSGRQFSNSRSEMNVSTLELGDSALYLCASSLIPGQGASGANVLTFGAGSRLTVL.

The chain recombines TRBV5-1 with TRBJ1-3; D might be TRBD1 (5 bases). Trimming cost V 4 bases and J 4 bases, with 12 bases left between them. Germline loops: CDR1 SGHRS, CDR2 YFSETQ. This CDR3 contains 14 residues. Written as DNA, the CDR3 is TGCGCCAGCAGCCCGGGGGACGGCGGAAACACCATATATTTT. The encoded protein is CASSPGDGGNTIYF.

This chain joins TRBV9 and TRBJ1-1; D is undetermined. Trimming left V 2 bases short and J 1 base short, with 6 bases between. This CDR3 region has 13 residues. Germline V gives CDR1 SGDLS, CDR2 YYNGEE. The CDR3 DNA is TGTGCCAGCAGCGTGAGGCCGAACACTGAAGCTTTCTTT. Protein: CASSVRPNTEAFF.